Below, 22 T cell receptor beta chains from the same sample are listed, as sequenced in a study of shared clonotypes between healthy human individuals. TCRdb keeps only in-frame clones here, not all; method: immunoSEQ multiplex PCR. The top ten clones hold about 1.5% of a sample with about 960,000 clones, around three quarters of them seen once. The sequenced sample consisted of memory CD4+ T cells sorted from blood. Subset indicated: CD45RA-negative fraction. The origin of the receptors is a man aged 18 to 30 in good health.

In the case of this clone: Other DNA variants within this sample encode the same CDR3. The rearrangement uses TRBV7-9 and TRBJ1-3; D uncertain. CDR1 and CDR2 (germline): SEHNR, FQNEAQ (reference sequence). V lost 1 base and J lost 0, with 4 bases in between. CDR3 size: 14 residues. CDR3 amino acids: CASSLGGSGNTIYF. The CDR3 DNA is TGTGCCAGCAGCTTAGGTGGCTCTGGAAACACCATATATTTT.

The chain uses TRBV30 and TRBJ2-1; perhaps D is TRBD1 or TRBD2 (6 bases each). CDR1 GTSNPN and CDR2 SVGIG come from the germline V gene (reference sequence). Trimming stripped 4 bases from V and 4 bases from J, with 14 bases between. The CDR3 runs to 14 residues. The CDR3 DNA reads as TGTGCCTGGATGTTCGGGGGCATGTACAATGAGCAGTTCTTC. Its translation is CAWMFGGMYNEQFF.

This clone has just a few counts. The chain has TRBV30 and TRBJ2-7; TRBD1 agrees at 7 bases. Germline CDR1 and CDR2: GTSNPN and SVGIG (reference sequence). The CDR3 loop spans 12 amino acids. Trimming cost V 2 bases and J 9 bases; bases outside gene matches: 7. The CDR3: CAWSPTQGRQYF. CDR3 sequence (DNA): TGTGCCTGGAGTCCAACACAGGGGAGGCAGTACTTC. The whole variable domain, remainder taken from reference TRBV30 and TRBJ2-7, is SQTIHQWPATLVQPVGSPLSLECTVEGTSNPNLYWYRQAAGRGLQLLFYSVGIGQISSEVPQNLSASRPQDRQFILSSKKLLLSDSGFYLCAWSPTQGRQYFGPGTRLTVT.

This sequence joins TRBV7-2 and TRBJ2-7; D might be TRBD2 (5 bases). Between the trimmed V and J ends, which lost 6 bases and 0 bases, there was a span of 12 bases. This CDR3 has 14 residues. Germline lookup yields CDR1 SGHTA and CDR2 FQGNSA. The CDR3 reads CASSLGRDSYEQYF. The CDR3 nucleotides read TGTGCCAGCAGTCTCGGACGGGACTCCTACGAGCAGTACTTC.

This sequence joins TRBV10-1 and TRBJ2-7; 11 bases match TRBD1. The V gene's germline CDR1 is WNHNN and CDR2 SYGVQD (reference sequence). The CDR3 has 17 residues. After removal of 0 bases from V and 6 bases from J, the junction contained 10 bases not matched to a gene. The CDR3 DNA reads TGCGCCAGCAGTGAGTCGAAAGCCGGACAGGGGGCAATCGAGCAGTACTTC. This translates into CASSESKAGQGAIEQYF.

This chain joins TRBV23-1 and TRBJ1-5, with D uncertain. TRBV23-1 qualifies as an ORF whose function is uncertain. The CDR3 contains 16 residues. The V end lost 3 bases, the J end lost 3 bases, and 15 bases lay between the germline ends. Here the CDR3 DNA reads TGCGCCAGCAGTCAGTCTTCTAGGGCAGTCAATCAGCCCCAGCATTTT. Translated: CASSQSSRAVNQPQHF.

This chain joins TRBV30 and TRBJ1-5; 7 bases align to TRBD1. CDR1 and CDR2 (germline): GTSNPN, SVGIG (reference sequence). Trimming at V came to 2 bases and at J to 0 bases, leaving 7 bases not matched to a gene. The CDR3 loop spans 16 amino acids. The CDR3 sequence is CAWSLSTGVSNQPQHF. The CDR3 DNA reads TGTGCCTGGAGTCTATCTACAGGGGTTAGCAATCAGCCCCAGCATTTT.

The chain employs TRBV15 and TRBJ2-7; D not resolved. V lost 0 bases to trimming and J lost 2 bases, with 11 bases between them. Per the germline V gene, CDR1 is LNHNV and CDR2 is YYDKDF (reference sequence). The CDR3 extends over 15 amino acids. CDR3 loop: CATSRDRVRTYEQYF. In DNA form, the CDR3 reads TGTGCCACCAGCAGAGATAGGGTCCGAACCTACGAGCAGTACTTC.

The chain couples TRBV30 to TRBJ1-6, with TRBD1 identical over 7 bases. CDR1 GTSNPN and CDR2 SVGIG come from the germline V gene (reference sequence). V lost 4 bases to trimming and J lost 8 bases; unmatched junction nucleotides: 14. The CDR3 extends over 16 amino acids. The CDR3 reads CAWNLPSTGKDSPLHF. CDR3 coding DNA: TGTGCCTGGAACCTACCATCGACAGGGAAGGATTCACCCCTCCACTTT.

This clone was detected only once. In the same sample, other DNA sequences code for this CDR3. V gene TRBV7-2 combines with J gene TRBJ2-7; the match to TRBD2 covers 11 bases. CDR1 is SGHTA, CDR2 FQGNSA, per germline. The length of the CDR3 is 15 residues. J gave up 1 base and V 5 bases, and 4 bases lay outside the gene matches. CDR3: CASSLGTSGSYEQYF. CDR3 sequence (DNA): TGTGCCAGCAGCCTCGGGACTAGCGGATCCTACGAGCAGTACTTC.

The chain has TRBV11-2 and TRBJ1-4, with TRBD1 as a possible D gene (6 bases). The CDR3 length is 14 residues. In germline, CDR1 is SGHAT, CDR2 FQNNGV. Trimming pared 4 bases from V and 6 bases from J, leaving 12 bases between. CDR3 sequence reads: CASSSRGRDEKLFF. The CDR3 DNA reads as TGTGCCAGCAGCTCCAGGGGTAGGGATGAAAAACTGTTTTTT.

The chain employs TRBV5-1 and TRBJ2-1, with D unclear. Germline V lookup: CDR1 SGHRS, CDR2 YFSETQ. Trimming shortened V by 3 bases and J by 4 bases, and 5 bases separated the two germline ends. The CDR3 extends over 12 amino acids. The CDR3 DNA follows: TGCGCCAGCAGCTCCGTATACAATGAGCAGTTCTTC. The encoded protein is CASSSVYNEQFF.

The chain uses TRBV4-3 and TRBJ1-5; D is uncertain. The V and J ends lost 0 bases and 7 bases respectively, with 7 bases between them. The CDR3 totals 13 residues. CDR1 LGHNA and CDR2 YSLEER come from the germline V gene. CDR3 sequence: CASSQELDQPQHF. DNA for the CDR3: TGCGCCAGCAGCCAAGAGCTCGACCAGCCCCAGCATTTT.

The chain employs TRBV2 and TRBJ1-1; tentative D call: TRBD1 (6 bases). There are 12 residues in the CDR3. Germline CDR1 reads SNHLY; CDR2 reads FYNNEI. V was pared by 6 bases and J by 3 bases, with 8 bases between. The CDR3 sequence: CASSGTYTEAFF. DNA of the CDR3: TGTGCCAGCAGCGGGACATACACTGAAGCTTTCTTT. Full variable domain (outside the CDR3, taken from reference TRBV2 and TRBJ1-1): EPEVTQTPSHQVTQMGQEVILRCVPISNHLYFYWYRQILGQKVEFLVSFYNNEISEKSEIFDDQFSVERPDGSNFTLKIRSTKLEDSAMYFCASSGTYTEAFFGQGTRLTVV.

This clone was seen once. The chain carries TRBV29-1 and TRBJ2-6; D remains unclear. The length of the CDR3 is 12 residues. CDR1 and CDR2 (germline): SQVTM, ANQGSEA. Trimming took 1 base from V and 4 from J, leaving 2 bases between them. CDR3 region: CSVEAGANVLTF. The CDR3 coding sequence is TGCAGCGTTGAAGCCGGGGCCAACGTCCTGACTTTC.

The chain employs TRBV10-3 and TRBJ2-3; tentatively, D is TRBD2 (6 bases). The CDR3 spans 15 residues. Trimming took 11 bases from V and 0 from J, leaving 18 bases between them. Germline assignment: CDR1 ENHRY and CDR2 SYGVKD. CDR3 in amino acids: CASRGSPLSTDTQYF. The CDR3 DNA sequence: TGTGCCTCCCGGGGGTCTCCCCTGAGCACAGATACGCAGTATTTT.

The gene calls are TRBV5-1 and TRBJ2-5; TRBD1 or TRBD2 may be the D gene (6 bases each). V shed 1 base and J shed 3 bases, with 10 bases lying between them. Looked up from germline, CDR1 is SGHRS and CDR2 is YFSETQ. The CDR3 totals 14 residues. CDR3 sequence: CASSLLGGEETQYF. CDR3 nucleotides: TGCGCCAGCAGCTTGCTGGGGGGCGAAGAGACCCAGTACTTC.

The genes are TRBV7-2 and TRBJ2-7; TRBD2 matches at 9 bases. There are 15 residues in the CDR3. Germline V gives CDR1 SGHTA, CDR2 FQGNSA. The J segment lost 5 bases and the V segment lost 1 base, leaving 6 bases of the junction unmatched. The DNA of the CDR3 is TGTGCCAGCAGCTTAGTGGGACTAGCCCTCCACGAGCAGTACTTC. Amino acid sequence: CASSLVGLALHEQYF.

The CDR3 DNA sequence: TGTGCCAGCAGCTTAAGGGGAGGGGACAATCAGCCCCAGCATTTT. Its protein is CASSLRGGDNQPQHF. The chain employs TRBV7-2 and TRBJ1-5; D possibly corresponds to TRBD1 (5 bases). Germline CDR1 and CDR2: SGHTA and FQGNSA. V dropped 2 bases and J dropped 3 bases, with 11 bases sitting between them. This CDR3 has 15 residues.

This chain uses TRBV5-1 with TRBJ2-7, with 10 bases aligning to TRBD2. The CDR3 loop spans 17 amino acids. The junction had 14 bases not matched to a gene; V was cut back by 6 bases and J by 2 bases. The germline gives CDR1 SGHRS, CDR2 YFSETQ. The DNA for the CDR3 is TGCGCCAGCACTTCGTGGCTAGCGGGGGAGCGGACCTACGAGCAGTACTTC. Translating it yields CASTSWLAGERTYEQYF. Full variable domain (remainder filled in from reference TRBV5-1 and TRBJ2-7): KAGVTQTPRYLIKTRGQQVTLSCSPISGHRSVSWYQQTPGQGLQFLFEYFSETQRNKGNFPGRFSGRQFSNSRSEMNVSTLELGDSALYLCASTSWLAGERTYEQYFGPGTRLTVT.

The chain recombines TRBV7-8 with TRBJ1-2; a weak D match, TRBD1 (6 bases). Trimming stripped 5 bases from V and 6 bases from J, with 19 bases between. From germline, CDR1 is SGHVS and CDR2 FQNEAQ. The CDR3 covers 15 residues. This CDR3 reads CASSPRQVPANGYTF. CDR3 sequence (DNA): TGTGCCAGCAGCCCCCGACAGGTGCCCGCTAATGGCTACACCTTC. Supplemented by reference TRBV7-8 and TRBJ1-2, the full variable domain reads GAGVSQSPRYKVAKRGQDVALRCDPISGHVSLFWYQQALGQGPEFLTYFQNEAQLDKSGLPSDRFFAERPEGSVSTLKIQRTQQEDSAVYLCASSPRQVPANGYTFGSGTRLTVV.

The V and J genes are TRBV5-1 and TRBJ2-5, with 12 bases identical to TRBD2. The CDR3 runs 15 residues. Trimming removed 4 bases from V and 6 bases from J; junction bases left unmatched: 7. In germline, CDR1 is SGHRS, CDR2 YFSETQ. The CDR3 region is CASSKETSGGKTQYF. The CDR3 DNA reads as TGCGCCAGCAGCAAGGAAACTAGCGGGGGGAAGACCCAGTACTTC.